The rows below give T cell receptor beta chains drawn from one sample of a study of CD8+CD57+ T cells in acquired aplastic anemia. TCRdb redid the calling of the reads with MiXCR, one entry per CDR3 protein. This table holds 400,000 to 600,000 distinct CDR3 sequences, about a third found once. The sequencing input was sorted CD4+, CD8+, or CD8+CD57+ T cells (not recorded which) from PBMCs. These receptors originate from a human donor with aplastic anemia. The CDR3 runs from the conserved cysteine through the conserved F or W. A D gene is named only where the DNA matches it firmly. Where a row states a size, it is once, few, many or the class of an expanded clone; other rows omit it.

>NA|NA|TRBV6-1|TRBJ1-2
TGTGCCAGCGCCGGGCGGGGGATAAACTATGGCTACACCTTC
CASAGRGINYGYTF
>many|NA|TRBV7-2|TRBJ1-2
TGTGCCAGCAGCTTAGCGCGGCCCCCCGCGGACTATGGCTACACCTTC
CASSLARPPADYGYTF
>few|NA|TRBV7-8|TRBJ2-3
TGTGCCAGCAGCTTAGTATGGCGCACAGATACGCAGTATTTT
CASSLVWRTDTQYF
>NA|NA|TRBV9|TRBJ1-1
TGTGCCAGCAGCTATGAGCCAGTGAACACTGAAGCTTTCTTT
CASSYEPVNTEAFF
>NA|NA|TRBV19|TRBJ1-1
TGTGCCAGTAGTATAGAGGGGGCGAACACTGAAGCTTTCTTT
CASSIEGANTEAFF
>few|TRBD1|TRBV4-1|TRBJ1-5
TGCGCCAGCAGCCAGAGGACAGGGTACAATCAGCCCCAGCATTTT
CASSQRTGYNQPQHF
>NA|TRBD2|TRBV29-1|TRBJ2-3
TGCAGCGTTGTGAGCGGGAATCCTAACACAGATACGCAGTATTTT
CSVVSGNPNTDTQYF
>many|TRBD1|TRBV9|TRBJ1-5
TGTGCCAGCAGCGCGGCCGGGACAGGGGTTCAGCCCCAGCATTTT
CASSAAGTGVQPQHF
>many|NA|TRBV7-9|TRBJ2-7
TGTGCCAGCAGCTTATCTCTAGTCGAGCAGTACTTC
CASSLSLVEQYF
>NA|TRBD1|TRBV20-1|TRBJ2-3
TGCAGTGCTAGTCGGACAGGGGAAAGCACAGATACGCAGTATTTT
CSASRTGESTDTQYF
>NA|NA|TRBV2|TRBJ2-3
TGTGCCAGCAGACTCGGACAGGATACGCAGTATTTT
CASRLGQDTQYF
>many|NA|TRBV15|TRBJ1-4
TGTGCCACCAGCACGGGAGATAATGAAAAACTGTTTTTT
CATSTGDNEKLFF
>many|TRBD2|TRBV15|TRBJ2-7
TGTGCCACCAGCAGAGCCGAGACTAGCGGGAGAAAGTACTTC
CATSRAETSGRKYF
>NA|NA|TRBV11-2|TRBJ1-2
TGTGCCAGCAGCCCAGCACCCGGGACATATAGCTATGGCTACACCTTC
CASSPAPGTYSYGYTF
>NA|NA|TRBV6-1|TRBJ2-5
TGTGCCAGCGAAGCAGGTGGAGAGACCCAGTACTTC
CASEAGGETQYF
>few|TRBD1|TRBV29-1|TRBJ1-2
TGCAGCGTTGACCGGGACAGTACGAAAGGCTACACCTTC
CSVDRDSTKGYTF
>NA|TRBD1|TRBV15|TRBJ1-6
TGTGCCTGGAGTGTACCGGGACAGGGGGCGCGGATTTCACCCCTCCACTTT
CAWSVPGQGARISPLHF
>once|NA|TRBV10-3|TRBJ1-6
TGTGCCAGCAGCCCCCCGGCGGCCTCGAGTTCACCCCTCCACTTT
CASSPPAASSSPLHF
>many|NA|TRBV12-3/TRBV12-4|TRBJ1-6
TGTGCCAGCCGACAGGAACCGAATTCACCCCTCCACTTT
CASRQEPNSPLHF
>NA|TRBD2|TRBV24-1|TRBJ2-1
TGTGCCACCAGTGAGGGACTAGCGGCGGGGTACGGCGATGAGCAGTTCTTC
CATSEGLAAGYGDEQFF
>NA|TRBD1|TRBV11-2|TRBJ2-5
TGTGCTAGCAGCTCCTGGGACAGGGAGACCCAGTACTTC
CASSSWDRETQYF
>many|NA|TRBV20-1|TRBJ1-6
TGCAGTGCTGTCTCACGGTCGGGCAATTCACCCCTCCACTTT
CSAVSRSGNSPLHF
>NA|NA|TRBV5-1|TRBJ2-3
TGCGCCAGCAGCTTGAGCCAGGGAGCAGATACGCAGTATTTT
CASSLSQGADTQYF
>few|TRBD2|TRBV20-1|TRBJ2-1
TGCAGTGCTAGAGGGGGACTAGCGGGAAGCTCCTACAATGAGCAGTTCTTC
CSARGGLAGSSYNEQFF
>few|TRBD1|TRBV7-2|TRBJ1-6
TGTGCCAGCAGCTTTGCGGGACAGGGTGTCTATAATTCACCCCTCCACTTT
CASSFAGQGVYNSPLHF
>NA|TRBD1|TRBV7-9|TRBJ1-4
TGTGCCAGCAGCCTGACAGGGCTCAATGAAAAACTGTTTTTT
CASSLTGLNEKLFF
>NA|NA|TRBV19|TRBJ2-7
TGTGCCAGTCGGCTCTCCTGGCGGGCTGACTCCTACGAGCAGTACTTC
CASRLSWRADSYEQYF
>NA|TRBD1|TRBV19|TRBJ1-2
TGTGCCAGCAGTCGACAGGGGGCGATCTATGGCTACACCTTC
CASSRQGAIYGYTF
>NA|TRBD1|TRBV12-3/TRBV12-4|TRBJ2-3
TGTGCCAGCAGTATCGGACAGGGGCTTAGCACAGATACGCAGTATTTT
CASSIGQGLSTDTQYF
>many|NA|TRBV19|TRBJ1-6
TGTGCCAGTAGTATCATTCGGTCTTGGGGATCGGGGGATTCACCCCTCCACTTT
CASSIIRSWGSGDSPLHF
>few|NA|TRBV19|TRBJ1-1
TGTGCCAGTAGTATAGATGGGGGAGCCACCCACATGAACACTGAAGCTTTCTTT
CASSIDGGATHMNTEAFF
>NA|NA|TRBV9|TRBJ1-2
TGTGCCACGGACGGTTACTATGGCTACACCTTC
CATDGYYGYTF
>NA|NA|TRBV5-4|TRBJ2-1
TGTGCCAGCAGCTTGTCTAAGGGGGGTGAGCAGTTCTTC
CASSLSKGGEQFF
>NA|NA|TRBV20-1|TRBJ1-1
TGCAGTGCTTCCAGGTTACTACAGGGAGGGAACACTGAAGCTTTCTTT
CSASRLLQGGNTEAFF
>NA|TRBD2|TRBV7-3|TRBJ2-1
TGTGCCAGCAGCTTAGGCGGGGGCTCCTACAATGAGCAGTTCTTC
CASSLGGGSYNEQFF
>NA|TRBD1|TRBV15|TRBJ1-6
TGTGCCACCAGCAGAGATCACGGAGCAGGGGGCAGTTCACCCCTCCACTTT
CATSRDHGAGGSSPLHF
>NA|TRBD1|TRBV10-2|TRBJ1-4
TGCGCCAGCAGTGGGACAGGGGGTAATGAAAAACTGTTTTTT
CASSGTGGNEKLFF
>few|TRBD1|TRBV29-1|TRBJ2-7
TGCAGCGTGATAAACAGGGGGCGTTACGAGCAGTACTTC
CSVINRGRYEQYF
>NA|TRBD1|TRBV6-2/TRBV6-3|TRBJ1-1
TGTGCCAGCAGTTACTCGAGACAGGGTCAGGCTTTCTTT
CASSYSRQGQAFF
>many|NA|TRBV7-8|TRBJ1-2
TGTGCCAGCAGCAACGACAGCGTCGACTATGGCTACACCTTC
CASSNDSVDYGYTF
>NA|TRBD1|TRBV5-6|TRBJ2-7
TGTGCCTGCAGCCTGGGTACAGGGGTGGGGCTCTACGAGCAGTACTTC
CACSLGTGVGLYEQYF
>NA|NA|TRBV6-1|TRBJ1-2
TGTGCCAGCACGCAGGGCCTAGCTAACTATGGCTACACCTTC
CASTQGLANYGYTF
>many|TRBD1|TRBV10-3|TRBJ1-1
TGTGCCATCGGACAGGTGAACACTGAAGCTTTCTTT
CAIGQVNTEAFF
>many|TRBD2|TRBV7-3|TRBJ2-7
TGTGCCAGCAGCTTAATGGGAGGGTACGAGCAGTACTTC
CASSLMGGYEQYF
>few|NA|TRBV2|TRBJ1-1
TGTGCCAGCAGTTTTCTCAGGGGCACTGAAGCTTTCTTT
CASSFLRGTEAFF
>few|NA|TRBV25-1|TRBJ1-6
TGTGCCAGAGTGGGCAGCTATAATTCACCCCTCCACTTT
CARVGSYNSPLHF
>many|TRBD1|TRBV19|TRBJ1-1
TGTGCCAGTAGTATGTCAGGGGGCACTGAAGCTTTCTTT
CASSMSGGTEAFF
>few|NA|TRBV20-1|TRBJ2-1
TGCAGTGCTAGAGATGATAGTAGCGGAGCCTACAATGAGCAGTTCTTC
CSARDDSSGAYNEQFF